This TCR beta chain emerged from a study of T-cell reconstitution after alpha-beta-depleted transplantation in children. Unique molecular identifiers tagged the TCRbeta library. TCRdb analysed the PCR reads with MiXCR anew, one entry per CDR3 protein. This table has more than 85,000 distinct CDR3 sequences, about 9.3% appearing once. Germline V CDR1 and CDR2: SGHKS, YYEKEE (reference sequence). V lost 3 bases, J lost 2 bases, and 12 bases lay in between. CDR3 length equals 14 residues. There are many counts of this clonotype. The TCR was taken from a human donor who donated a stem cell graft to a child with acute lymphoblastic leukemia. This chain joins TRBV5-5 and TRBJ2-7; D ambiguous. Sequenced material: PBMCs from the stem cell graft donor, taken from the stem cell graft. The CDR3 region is CASSSMQTPYEQYF. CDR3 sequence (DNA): TGTGCCAGCAGCTCCATGCAAACCCCCTACGAGCAGTACTTC.